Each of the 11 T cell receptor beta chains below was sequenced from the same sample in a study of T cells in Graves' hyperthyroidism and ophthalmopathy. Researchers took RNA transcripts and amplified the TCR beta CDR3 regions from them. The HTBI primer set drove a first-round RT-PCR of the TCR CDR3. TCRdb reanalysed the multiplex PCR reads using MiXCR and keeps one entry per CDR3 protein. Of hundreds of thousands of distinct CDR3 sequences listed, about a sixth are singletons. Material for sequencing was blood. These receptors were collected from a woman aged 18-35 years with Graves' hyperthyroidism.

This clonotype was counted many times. The CDR3 DNA sequence: TGCAGTGCTAGAGATAACTACCAAGAGACCCAGTACTTC. Translation gives CSARDNYQETQYF. The chain has TRBV20-1 and TRBJ2-5, with no clear D. Deletions cut 0 bases from V and 0 bases from J, with 5 bases between. Germline CDR1 is DFQATT and CDR2 is SNEGSKA (reference sequence). This CDR3 is built from 13 residues.

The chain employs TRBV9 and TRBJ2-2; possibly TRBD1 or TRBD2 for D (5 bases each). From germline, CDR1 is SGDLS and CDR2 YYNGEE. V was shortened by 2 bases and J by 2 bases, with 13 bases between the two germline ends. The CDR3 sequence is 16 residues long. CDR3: CASSVGGPANTGELFF. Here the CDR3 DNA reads TGTGCCAGCAGCGTTGGGGGACCCGCTAACACCGGGGAGCTGTTTTTT. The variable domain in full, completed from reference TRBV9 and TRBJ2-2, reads DSGVTQTPKHLITATGQRVTLRCSPRSGDLSVYWYQQSLDQGLQFLIQYYNGEERAKGNILERFSAQQFPDLHSELNLSSLELGDSALYFCASSVGGPANTGELFFGEGSRLTVL.

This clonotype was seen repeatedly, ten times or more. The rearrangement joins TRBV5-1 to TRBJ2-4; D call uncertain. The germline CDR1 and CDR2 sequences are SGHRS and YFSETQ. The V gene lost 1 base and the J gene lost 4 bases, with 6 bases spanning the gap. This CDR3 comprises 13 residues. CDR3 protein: CASSLTSKNIQYF. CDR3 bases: TGCGCCAGCAGCTTGACCTCTAAAAACATTCAGTACTTC. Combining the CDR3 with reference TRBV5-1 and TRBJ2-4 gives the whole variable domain KAGVTQTPRYLIKTRGQQVTLSCSPISGHRSVSWYQQTPGQGLQFLFEYFSETQRNKGNFPGRFSGRQFSNSRSEMNVSTLELGDSALYLCASSLTSKNIQYFGAGTRLSVL.

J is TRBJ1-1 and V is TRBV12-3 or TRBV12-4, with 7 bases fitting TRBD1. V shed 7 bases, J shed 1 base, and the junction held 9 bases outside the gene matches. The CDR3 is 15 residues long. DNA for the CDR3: TGTGCCAGCACCACGACAGGGTCGAAGAACACTGAAGCTTTCTTT. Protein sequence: CASTTTGSKNTEAFF.

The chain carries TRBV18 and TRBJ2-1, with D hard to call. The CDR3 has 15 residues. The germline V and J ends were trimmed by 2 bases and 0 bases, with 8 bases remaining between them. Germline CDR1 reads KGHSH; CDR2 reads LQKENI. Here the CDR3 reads CASSPTLVSYNEQFF. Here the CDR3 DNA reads TGTGCCAGCTCACCAACCCTGGTCTCCTACAATGAGCAGTTCTTC.

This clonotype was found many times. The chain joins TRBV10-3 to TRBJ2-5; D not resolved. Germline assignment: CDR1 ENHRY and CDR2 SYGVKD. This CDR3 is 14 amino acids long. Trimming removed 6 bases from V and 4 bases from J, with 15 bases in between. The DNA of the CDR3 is TGTGCCATCAGGGACCCCGCAAGGGCAGAGACCCAGTACTTC. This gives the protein CAIRDPARAETQYF.

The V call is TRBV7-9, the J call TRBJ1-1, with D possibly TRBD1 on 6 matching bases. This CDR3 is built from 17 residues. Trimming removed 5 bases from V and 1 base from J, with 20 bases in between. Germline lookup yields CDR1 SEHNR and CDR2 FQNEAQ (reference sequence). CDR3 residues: CASSPPSIVGGNTEAFF. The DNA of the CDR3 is TGTGCCAGCAGCCCCCCCAGTATCGTAGGGGGGAACACTGAAGCTTTCTTT. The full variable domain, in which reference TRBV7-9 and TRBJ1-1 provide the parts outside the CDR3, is DTGVSQNPRHKITKRGQNVTFRCDPISEHNRLYWYRQTLGQGPEFLTYFQNEAQLEKSRLLSDRFSAERPKGSFSTLEIQRTEQGDSAMYLCASSPPSIVGGNTEAFFGQGTRLTVV.

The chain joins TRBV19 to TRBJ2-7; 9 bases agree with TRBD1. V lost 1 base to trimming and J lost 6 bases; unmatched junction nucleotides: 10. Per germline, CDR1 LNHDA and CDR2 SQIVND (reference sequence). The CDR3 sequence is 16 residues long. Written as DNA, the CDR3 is TGTGCCAGTAGTATAGTGAGAGGGGACAGGGCCGGCGAGCAGTACTTC. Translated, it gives CASSIVRGDRAGEQYF.

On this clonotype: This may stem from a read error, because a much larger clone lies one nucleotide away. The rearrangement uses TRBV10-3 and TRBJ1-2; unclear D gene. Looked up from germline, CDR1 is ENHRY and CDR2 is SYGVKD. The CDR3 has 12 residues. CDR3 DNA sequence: TGTGCCATCAGTGAGTCTGTCTATGGCTGCACCTTC. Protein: CAISESVYGCTF.

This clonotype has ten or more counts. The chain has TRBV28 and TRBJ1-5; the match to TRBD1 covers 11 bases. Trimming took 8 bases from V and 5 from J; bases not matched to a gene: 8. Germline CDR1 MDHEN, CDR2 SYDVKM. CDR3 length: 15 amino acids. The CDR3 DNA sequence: TGTGCCAGCCTAATACCGGGACAGGGGGATCAGCCCCAGCATTTT. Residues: CASLIPGQGDQPQHF.

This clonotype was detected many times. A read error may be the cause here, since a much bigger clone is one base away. The chain's CDR3 is CVSSQDRQETQYF. The CDR3 nucleotides are TGTGTCAGCAGTCAGGACAGGCAAGAGACCCAGTACTTC. The chain couples TRBV2 to TRBJ2-5; the match to TRBD1 covers 7 bases. The CDR3 consists of 13 residues. CDR1 and CDR2 from the germline V gene are SNHLY and FYNNEI.